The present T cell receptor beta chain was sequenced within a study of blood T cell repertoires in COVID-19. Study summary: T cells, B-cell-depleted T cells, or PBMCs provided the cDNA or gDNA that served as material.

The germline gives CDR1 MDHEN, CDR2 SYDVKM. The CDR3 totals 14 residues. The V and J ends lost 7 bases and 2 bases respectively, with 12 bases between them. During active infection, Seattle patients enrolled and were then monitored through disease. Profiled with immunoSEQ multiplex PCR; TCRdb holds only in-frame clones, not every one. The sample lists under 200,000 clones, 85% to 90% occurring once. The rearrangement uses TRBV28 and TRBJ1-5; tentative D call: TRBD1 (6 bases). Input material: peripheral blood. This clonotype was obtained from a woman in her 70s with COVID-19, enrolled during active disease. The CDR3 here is CASTLEGGNQPQHF. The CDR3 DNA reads TGTGCCAGCACCCTAGAGGGGGGCAATCAGCCCCAGCATTTT. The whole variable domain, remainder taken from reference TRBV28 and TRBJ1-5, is DVKVTQSSRYLVKRTGEKVFLECVQDMDHENMFWYRQDPGLGLRLIYFSYDVKMKEKGDIPEGYSVSREKKERFSLILESASTNQTSMYLCASTLEGGNQPQHFGDGTRLSIL.